The T cell receptor beta chain under discussion was sequenced for a study of blood T cell repertoires in COVID-19. J gave up 4 bases and V 1 base, and 5 bases lay outside the gene matches. Germline values: CDR1 SGHRS, CDR2 YFSETQ. The CDR3 has 16 residues. Profiled with immunoSEQ multiplex PCR; TCRdb holds only in-frame clones, not every one. The data hold approximately 150,000 clones, with 75% to 90% observed a single time. The sample was PBMCs or T cells enriched from blood (not recorded which). The receptor was isolated from a man in his sixties or seventies who had been exposed to COVID-19. This rearrangement joins TRBV5-1 to TRBJ2-2, with 9 bases aligning to TRBD2. CDR3 nucleotides: TGCGCCAGCAGCTTGCTGTCTAGCGGGGTCACCGGGGAGCTGTTTTTT. Translating gives CASSLLSSGVTGELFF.